This T cell receptor (beta chain) came from a study of blood T cells in healthy people across ages. The table lists this clonotype with a few counts. The antigen is unknown. A second PCR of roughly 6 to 12 cycles used a sample-barcoded 5' primer and a J-beta primer mix. TCRdb called the 5' RACE reads again in MiXCR, with one record for every CDR3 protein. The table shows approximately 1.5 million distinct CDR3 sequences, with 35% to 45% occurring only once. Study-level points and caveats: Naive T cell percentage showed a strong correlation with the diversity of TCR beta.

The CDR3 length is 13 residues. Looked up from germline, CDR1 is SQVTM and CDR2 is ANQGSEA. V lost 5 bases, J lost 2 bases, and 5 bases stayed unmatched. This TCR was recovered from a woman aged 18-29 years in good health. The chain joins TRBV29-1 to TRBJ2-5; TRBD1 matches 7 bases. Sequencing was done on a sample of blood. The CDR3 loop is CSVLRGQQETQYF. The CDR3 DNA reads as TGCAGCGTTCTCCGGGGACAGCAAGAGACCCAGTACTTC.